What follows are 32 T cell receptor beta chains derived from one specimen sequenced in a study of blood T cells in healthy people across ages. The second PCR ran roughly 7 to 11 cycles with a sample-barcoded 5' primer and J-beta primers. TCRdb re-derived calls from the 5' RACE reads in MiXCR, one entry per CDR3 protein. The sample yields 700,000 to 900,000 distinct CDR3 sequences, about 48% seen once. Sample: blood. The receptors derive from a man older than 75 in good health.

The chain links TRBV4-1 to TRBJ2-7; TRBD2 aligns across 10 bases. With V trimmed by 4 bases and J by 2 bases, 5 bases remained unmatched. Germline CDR1 MGHRA, CDR2 YSYEKL. CDR3 size: 15 residues. CDR3 DNA sequence: TGCGCCAGCAGCCCTGGACTAGCGGTTACCTACGAGCAGTACTTC. Translating gives CASSPGLAVTYEQYF.

The genes are TRBV29-1 and TRBJ1-4; D possibly corresponds to TRBD1 (5 bases). This CDR3 comprises 13 residues. Germline loops: CDR1 SQVTM, CDR2 ANQGSEA. Between the trimmed V and J ends, which lost 4 bases and 7 bases, there was a span of 13 bases. The DNA for the CDR3 is TGCAGCGTTGTGGGCAGGGTCGGTGAAAAACTGTTTTTT. It yields the protein CSVVGRVGEKLFF.

V gene TRBV5-1 combines with J gene TRBJ2-3; unclear D gene. The CDR3 is 13 amino acids. V was pared by 5 bases and J by 14 bases, with 21 bases between. CDR1 is SGHRS and CDR2 is YFSETQ in the germline V gene. CDR3 DNA sequence: TGCGCCAGCAGTCCGGGCCCGGCGGAATACGCGTATTTT. Translation gives CASSPGPAEYAYF.

The chain combines TRBV20-1 with TRBJ2-1, with a tentative D call TRBD2 (6 bases). CDR1 and CDR2 (germline): DFQATT, SNEGSKA (reference sequence). This CDR3 comprises 16 residues. V shed 5 bases and J shed 3 bases, with 20 bases lying between them. The CDR3 DNA is TGCAGTGCTGTTCTAGCGAACCGGGGAGACTACAATGAGCAGTTCTTC. This codes for CSAVLANRGDYNEQFF.

This sequence joins TRBV20-1 and TRBJ2-7; the match to TRBD2 covers 8 bases. V trimming: 1 base; J trimming: 4 bases; junction bases outside the gene matches: 9. The CDR3 loop spans 15 amino acids. The germline V gene encodes CDR1 DFQATT and CDR2 SNEGSKA (reference sequence). This CDR3 is CSARAQRESIYEQYF. The CDR3, as DNA: TGCAGTGCTAGAGCCCAGCGGGAGAGCATTTACGAGCAGTACTTC.

The V call is TRBV9, the J call TRBJ2-5, with TRBD2 matching 11 bases. The DNA end is a closer match to TRBJ2-7, so the J assignment may be wrong. The germline V gene encodes CDR1 SGDLS and CDR2 YYNGEE. This CDR3 region has 15 residues. The CDR3 is CASSVGASGRYEQYF. The CDR3 DNA follows: TGTGCCAGCAGCGTAGGGGCTAGCGGGAGGTACGAGCAGTACTTC.

The genes are TRBV10-3 and TRBJ2-7; the match to TRBD1 covers 8 bases. J was trimmed by 4 bases and V by 6 bases; bases with no gene match: 8. CDR1 is ENHRY and CDR2 is SYGVKD in the germline V gene. The CDR3 has 14 residues. CDR3 amino acids: CAIRTTGATYEQYF. CDR3 sequence (DNA): TGTGCCATCAGGACGACAGGGGCAACTTACGAGCAGTACTTC.

V and J are TRBV5-5 and TRBJ1-4; D is undetermined. Germline V gene sequence: CDR1 SGHKS, CDR2 YYEKEE (reference sequence). CDR3 length equals 16 residues. The V end was cut by 4 bases, the J end by 0 bases, with 13 bases between. The CDR3 nucleotides are TGTGCCAGCAGCCCCCCCATCGGAGCAACTAATGAAAAACTGTTTTTT. It is translated as CASSPPIGATNEKLFF.

The V call is TRBV27, the J call TRBJ1-2, with a weak D call TRBD1 (5 bases). In germline, CDR1 is MNHEY, CDR2 SMNVEV (reference sequence). The V gene lost 5 bases and the J gene lost 5 bases, with 15 bases spanning the gap. CDR3 length equals 14 residues. Here the CDR3 reads CASSNAGMGYGYTF. In DNA, the CDR3 is TGTGCCAGCAGTAACGCAGGGATGGGGTATGGCTACACCTTC.

The sample holds one count of this clonotype. The CDR3 DNA reads TGTGCCAGCAGCCGTTGGTGGAACACTGAAGCTTTCTTT. Protein sequence: CASSRWWNTEAFF. The chain uses TRBV7-2 and TRBJ1-1; no reliable D call. Per the germline V gene, CDR1 is SGHTA and CDR2 is FQGNSA. Trimming shortened V by 5 bases and J by 1 base, and 8 bases separated the two germline ends. This CDR3 is 13 amino acids long.

Turning to this clonotype: A much larger clone differs by one base, so this may be a read error. This sequence joins TRBV9 and TRBJ2-7; D remains unclear. The DNA end favors TRBJ2-5, so the J call may be wrong. This CDR3 spans 12 amino acids. From germline, CDR1 is SGDLS and CDR2 YYNGEE. Written as DNA, the CDR3 is TGTGCCAGCAGCGTAGGAGTGGAGACCCAGTACTTC. Amino acid sequence: CASSVGVETQYF.

The chain recombines TRBV6-5 with TRBJ2-7; D gene uncertain. Germline loops: CDR1 MNHEY, CDR2 SVGAGI. Trimming cost V 4 bases and J 4 bases, with 20 bases left between them. The CDR3 is 16 residues long. DNA for the CDR3: TGTGCCAGCAGTTCTGGAGCGAGCCTCTCGGCGTACGAGCAGTACTTC. It encodes CASSSGASLSAYEQYF.

The CDR3 coding sequence is TGCGCCAGCGGGACCGGGACTGCCAAGTACTTC. Its protein is CASGTGTAKYF. J is TRBJ2-5 and V is TRBV10-2; possibly TRBD2 for D (6 bases). The CDR3 totals 11 residues. CDR1 is WSHSY and CDR2 is SAAADI in the germline V gene. V lost 8 bases, J lost 12 bases, and 16 bases lay in between.

This clonotype was detected once. The chain links TRBV6-2 or TRBV6-3 to TRBJ1-5; TRBD1 matches at 9 bases. CDR1 is MNHEY, CDR2 SVGEGT, per germline. The V segment lost 6 bases and the J segment 7 bases; nucleotides outside the gene matches: 13. The CDR3 contains 16 residues. The CDR3 nucleotides are TGTGCCAGCAGCCTGGGGGTCGGGACAGGGCCCCAGCCCCAGCATTTT. Encoded protein: CASSLGVGTGPQPQHF.

This clonotype showed up just a few times. The genes are TRBV5-1 and TRBJ2-7; D uncertain. Germline values: CDR1 SGHRS, CDR2 YFSETQ. The CDR3 consists of 12 residues. V lost 7 bases, J lost 5 bases, and 13 bases lay in between. CDR3 DNA sequence: TGCGCCAGCTCGCTACCGGCCGACGAGCAGTACTTC. Its translation: CASSLPADEQYF. The full variable domain, rest sourced from reference TRBV5-1 and TRBJ2-7, is KAGVTQTPRYLIKTRGQQVTLSCSPISGHRSVSWYQQTPGQGLQFLFEYFSETQRNKGNFPGRFSGRQFSNSRSEMNVSTLELGDSALYLCASSLPADEQYFGPGTRLTVT.

The chain employs TRBV5-1 and TRBJ2-6; D is perhaps TRBD1 or TRBD2 (6 bases each). Deletions cut 0 bases from V and 4 bases from J, with 17 bases between. The CDR3 runs 18 residues. Germline V gene lookup returns CDR1 SGHRS and CDR2 YFSETQ. The DNA of the CDR3 is TGCGCCAGCAGCTTGGAAGGGGGACTCTCTAGGGGGGCCAACGTCCTGACTTTC. This sequence encodes CASSLEGGLSRGANVLTF.

This clonotype was counted ten times or more. This CDR3 is CASSSRTDTQYF. The CDR3 DNA follows: TGTGCCAGCAGTTCCCGCACAGATACGCAGTATTTT. The chain combines TRBV27 with TRBJ2-3; D is undetermined. The V gene's germline CDR1 is MNHEY and CDR2 SMNVEV (reference sequence). CDR3 size: 12 residues. V lost 4 bases, J lost 1 base, and 3 bases lay in between.

The chain recombines TRBV4-2 with TRBJ2-3; D is possibly TRBD2 (6 bases). The CDR3 has 16 residues. V was cut by 0 bases and J by 2 bases, with 12 bases left in between. Germline V gene lookup returns CDR1 LGHNA and CDR2 YNFKEQ. The CDR3 DNA reads TGTGCCAGCAGCCAAGAGGGGGACTTCTCCACAGATACGCAGTATTTT. It codes for CASSQEGDFSTDTQYF.

This clonotype was observed once. The J gene is TRBJ2-1, the V gene TRBV15, with 13 bases lining up with TRBD2. Trimming removed 5 bases from V and 2 bases from J; junction bases left unmatched: 6. There are 17 residues in the CDR3. The V gene's germline CDR1 is LNHNV and CDR2 YYDKDF (reference sequence). The CDR3 nucleotides are TGTGCCACCAGCCCGCGACTAGCGGGAGGTCCCTACAATGAGCAGTTCTTC. It is translated as CATSPRLAGGPYNEQFF.

This chain uses TRBV20-1 with TRBJ2-5; D remains unclear. Germline CDR1 and CDR2: DFQATT and SNEGSKA (reference sequence). The CDR3 spans 11 residues. The CDR3 reads CSPLRQETQYF. The CDR3 nucleotides read TGCAGCCCCCTTCGGCAAGAGACCCAGTACTTC.

This clonotype has a single count. The gene calls are TRBV2 and TRBJ1-1; TRBD1 is a possible D gene (6 bases). The germline V gene encodes CDR1 SNHLY and CDR2 FYNNEI. The CDR3 is 12 residues long. V was cut by 10 bases and J by 3 bases, with 12 bases left in between. CDR3 DNA: TGTGCCACTGCGGACAGCTACACTGAAGCTTTCTTT. Translating gives CATADSYTEAFF.

This clonotype appeared many times. This chain connects TRBV5-1 to TRBJ2-6; D is unclear. Germline values: CDR1 SGHRS, CDR2 YFSETQ. The CDR3 contains 16 residues. With 4 bases removed from V and 2 bases from J, the gap between germline ends came to 13 bases. The CDR3 here is CASSLDPNPGANVLTF. As DNA, the CDR3 is TGCGCCAGCAGCCTCGACCCAAACCCTGGGGCCAACGTCCTGACTTTC.

The table lists this clonotype with many counts. The rearrangement joins TRBV6-5 to TRBJ1-6; 12 bases agree with TRBD1. Unmatched junction bases numbered 6, after V lost 2 bases and J lost 7 bases. The CDR3 runs 17 residues. The germline V gene encodes CDR1 MNHEY and CDR2 SVGAGI. The CDR3 sequence: CASSYTGTGGRNSPLHF. CDR3 nucleotide sequence: TGTGCCAGCAGTTACACCGGGACAGGGGGCCGAAATTCACCCCTCCACTTT.

The chain couples TRBV18 to TRBJ2-4, with TRBD1 matching over 9 bases. The J call may be incorrect, as the DNA end agrees better with TRBJ2-7. The germline CDR1 and CDR2 sequences are KGHSH and LQKENI. This CDR3 is 16 amino acids long. CDR3 protein: CASSPLTGTGPYEQYF. The CDR3 DNA follows: TGTGCCAGCTCACCTTTGACCGGGACAGGGCCCTACGAGCAGTACTTC.

J is TRBJ2-7 and V is TRBV3-1; D might be TRBD2 (6 bases). The CDR3 length is 14 residues. The germline CDR1 and CDR2 sequences are LGHDT and YNNKEL (reference sequence). With 4 bases removed from V and 5 bases from J, the gap between germline ends came to 15 bases. The CDR3 loop is CASSRVGRSNEQYF. The CDR3 DNA sequence: TGTGCCAGCAGCCGGGTCGGGAGAAGCAACGAGCAGTACTTC.

This clonotype was counted at least ten times. J is TRBJ2-7 and V is TRBV7-2, with D unclear. The V gene lost 9 bases and the J gene lost 2 bases, with 8 bases spanning the gap. From germline, CDR1 is SGHTA and CDR2 FQGNSA. This CDR3 is 11 amino acids long. This CDR3 reads CASSTAYEQYF. The CDR3 nucleotides read TGTGCCAGTTCGACCGCCTACGAGCAGTACTTC.

The chain uses TRBV6-2 or TRBV6-3 and TRBJ1-5; D is unresolved. Trimming pared 2 bases from V and 4 bases from J, leaving 12 bases between. There are 15 residues in the CDR3. Germline loops: CDR1 MNHEY, CDR2 SVGEGT. The CDR3 DNA is TGTGCCAGCAGTTACCATACGGGCCCTAATCAGCCCCAGCATTTT. Protein product: CASSYHTGPNQPQHF.

The rearrangement links TRBV20-1 to TRBJ2-3; 11 positions agree with TRBD2. Germline CDR1 reads DFQATT; CDR2 reads SNEGSKA (reference sequence). The trim removed 3 bases at V and 2 bases at J, leaving 10 bases unmatched. The CDR3 has 17 amino acids. CDR3 amino acids: CSARGREGLADTDTQYF. CDR3 bases: TGCAGTGCTAGGGGCCGGGAGGGACTAGCGGACACAGATACGCAGTATTTT.

The chain links TRBV27 to TRBJ2-3; TRBD2 agrees at 8 bases. Germline CDR1 and CDR2: MNHEY and SMNVEV (reference sequence). CDR3 size: 15 residues. V lost 2 bases and J lost 14; bases outside the gene matches: 15. CDR3 amino acids: CASSLAGRAGRYAYF. The CDR3 DNA reads as TGTGCCAGCAGTTTAGCCGGGAGGGCCGGAAGATACGCGTATTTT.

The chain carries TRBV12-3 or TRBV12-4 and TRBJ2-7, with a possible D match to TRBD2 (6 bases). Trimming pared 3 bases from V and 0 bases from J, leaving 15 bases between. The length of the CDR3 is 16 residues. The CDR3 bases are TGTGCCAGCAGTTTTTCAACGGGAGTTAGCTCCTACGAGCAGTACTTC. Amino acids: CASSFSTGVSSYEQYF.

This clonotype was counted only a few times. The rearrangement uses TRBV24-1 and TRBJ2-7; D remains ambiguous. The CDR3 consists of 15 residues. Germline values: CDR1 KGHDR, CDR2 SFDVKD. Trimming shortened V by 2 bases and J by 2 bases, and 12 bases separated the two germline ends. In nucleotides, the CDR3 is TGTGCCACCAGTGATTCCGGCGCTTTGACCTACGAGCAGTACTTC. This encodes CATSDSGALTYEQYF.

The sample holds many counts of this clonotype. CDR3 residues: CASSSQTTSPDDEQFF. In DNA form, the CDR3 reads TGTGCCAGCAGCTCACAGACAACTAGCCCCGACGATGAGCAGTTCTTC. The chain employs TRBV7-9 and TRBJ2-1; the D gene is possibly TRBD2 (6 bases). CDR1 and CDR2 from the germline V gene are SEHNR and FQNEAQ (reference sequence). CDR3 length equals 16 residues. V was cut by 4 bases and J by 8 bases, with 21 bases left in between.